Presented here are 21 T cell receptor beta chains from one specimen sequenced in a study of regulatory T cells in long-lasting Graves disease (dated by TCRdb to the early 2020s). Library preparation employed multiplex PCR. TCRdb records Illumina HiSeq 4000 as the sequencer. TCR beta libraries were built with iRepertoire HTBI primers and Arm-PCR amplification of CDR3 regions. TCRdb's own reprocessing of the public reads used fastp at Q25 and MiXCR and kept productive beta chains. Rows are combined by CDR3 protein, so each entry shows the most common genes and DNA. In all, the sample holds around 500,000 distinct CDR3 sequences, and around 20% of those were seen once. The ten top clones hold roughly 8% of the sample. Explained via the paper, the time point label denotes: persistent/refractory GD, antithyroid drugs over 5 years with positive TRAb. For both TCR sequencing and RNA sequencing, RNA was extracted from PBMCs in TRIzol.

Sequenced material: peripheral blood mononuclear cells (PBMCs), taken when the disease was refractory, from a patient treated with antithyroid drugs. The receptor source for this set is a female donor with Graves disease.

In its sample, this clonotype was seen many times. One junction end disagrees with the germline gene, perhaps due to a read error. The V call is TRBV12-3 or TRBV12-4, the J call TRBJ1-2; D gene uncertain. This CDR3 has 11 residues. CDR3 amino acids: CASSFGDGYTF. The CDR3 nucleotides read TGCGCCAGCAGCTTCGGGGATGGCTACACCTTC.

This clonotype was detected ten times or more. This chain joins TRBV29-1 and TRBJ2-5, with D possibly being TRBD1 (5 bases). The V gene lost 7 bases and the J gene lost 2 bases, with 14 bases spanning the gap. CDR1 is SQVTM, CDR2 ANQGSEA, per germline. The CDR3 loop spans 13 amino acids. CDR3 sequence: CSAFTGLQETQYF. The CDR3 DNA follows: TGCAGCGCCTTTACAGGATTACAAGAGACCCAGTACTTC.

The sample holds a few counts of this clonotype. The rearrangement uses TRBV19 and TRBJ1-5; a possible D gene is TRBD1 (6 bases). V shed 6 bases and J shed 5 bases, with 17 bases lying between them. CDR3 length: 15 amino acids. Germline V gene sequence: CDR1 LNHDA, CDR2 SQIVND (reference sequence). CDR3: CASSSQGGLHQPQHF. CDR3 in DNA: TGTGCCAGTAGCTCCCAAGGGGGATTACATCAGCCCCAGCATTTT.

This chain joins TRBV11-1 and TRBJ1-6; D perhaps matches TRBD1 (5 bases). The CDR3 is 14 amino acids. The germline V gene has CDR1 SGHAT and CDR2 FQDESV (reference sequence). Trimming stripped 5 bases from V and 5 bases from J, with 10 bases between. CDR3 bases: TGTGCCAGCAGCCCGGGACGGGATAATTCACCCCTCCACTTT. As protein: CASSPGRDNSPLHF.

This clonotype was found a few times. The chain couples TRBV4-1 to TRBJ1-2; no definite D call. Germline V CDR1 and CDR2: MGHRA, YSYEKL. Trimming took off 3 bases at V and 2 bases at J, with 10 bases between the two ends. The CDR3 loop spans 14 amino acids. CDR3 nucleotides: TGCGCCAGCAGCCATACAAACCCGAACTATGGCTACACCTTC. Encoded protein: CASSHTNPNYGYTF.

This clonotype was recorded many times. The J gene is TRBJ2-2, the V gene TRBV29-1, with TRBD1 identical over 9 bases. Trimming cost V 3 bases and J 5 bases; bases outside gene matches: 1. This CDR3 has 13 amino acids. The germline CDR1 and CDR2 sequences are SQVTM and ANQGSEA. CDR3 residues: CSVDGTGTGELFF. In DNA, the CDR3 is TGCAGCGTTGACGGGACAGGGACCGGGGAGCTGTTTTTT.

This clonotype was observed a few times. The chain links TRBV28 to TRBJ2-1; weak D call: TRBD1 (6 bases). Germline CDR1 MDHEN, CDR2 SYDVKM. V lost 4 bases, J lost 11 bases, and 18 bases lay in between. The CDR3 is made up of 14 amino acids. CDR3 nucleotides: TGTGCCAGCAGTTCGGACAGTAACGGGCCCCAGCAGTTCTTC. It translates to CASSSDSNGPQQFF.

The CDR3 sequence is CASSSPGGNEQFF. The CDR3 DNA sequence: TGTGCCAGCAGCTCTCCAGGGGGGAATGAGCAGTTCTTC. The gene calls are TRBV13 and TRBJ2-5; possible D gene TRBD1, 7 bases. Near its end, the DNA agrees better with TRBJ2-1, so the J call may be wrong. This CDR3 region has 13 residues. CDR1 PRHDT and CDR2 FYEKMQ come from the germline V gene (reference sequence).

The V gene is TRBV6-1, the J gene TRBJ1-5; D is uncertain. The germline V and J ends were trimmed by 8 bases and 2 bases, with 7 bases remaining between them. Germline-derived CDR1 and CDR2 are MNHNS and SASEGT. The CDR3 consists of 12 residues. The CDR3 DNA sequence: TGTGCCAGCGGAAACGGCAATCAGCCCCAGCATTTT. Its translation: CASGNGNQPQHF.

This clonotype was found many times. This chain connects TRBV19 to TRBJ2-5; 13 nucleotides agree with TRBD2. Trimming cost V 5 bases and J 1 base; bases outside gene matches: 7. Germline V CDR1 and CDR2: LNHDA, SQIVND (reference sequence). CDR3 size: 17 residues. CDR3 in DNA: TGTGCCAGTAGTTACGGACTAGCGGGAGAGTTCCAAGAGACCCAGTACTTC. Residues: CASSYGLAGEFQETQYF.

This chain joins TRBV20-1 and TRBJ1-6; 8 bases line up with TRBD1. Germline CDR1 DFQATT, CDR2 SNEGSKA (reference sequence). This CDR3 comprises 15 residues. V dropped 2 bases and J dropped 10; count of bases not matched to a gene: 10. The CDR3 region has the DNA TGCAGTGCTAGATCCCTGACAGGGGTGAAGTCACCCCTCCACTTT. Encoded protein: CSARSLTGVKSPLHF.

This chain uses TRBV7-2 with TRBJ2-7, with 9 nucleotides matching TRBD2. The V segment lost 5 bases and the J segment 3 bases; nucleotides outside the gene matches: 5. Looked up from germline, CDR1 is SGHTA and CDR2 is FQGNSA. This CDR3 is 14 amino acids long. The chain's CDR3 is CASSPVAGVYEQYF. CDR3 sequence (DNA): TGTGCCAGCAGCCCAGTAGCGGGAGTCTACGAGCAGTACTTC.

The J gene is TRBJ2-5, the V gene TRBV7-9; D is undetermined. TRBJ2-4 matches the DNA end more closely, so the J call is doubtful. The CDR3 is 14 residues long. The germline gives CDR1 SEHNR, CDR2 FQNEAQ (reference sequence). CDR3 nucleotide sequence: TGTGCCAGCAGCTTAGCCAGCCCCGACAACATTCAGTACTTC. Amino acids: CASSLASPDNIQYF.

This clonotype was counted a single time. The chain has TRBV6-2 or TRBV6-3 and TRBJ2-2; 12 positions match TRBD2. V lost 7 bases, J lost 6 bases, and 12 bases stayed unmatched. Per germline, CDR1 MNHEY and CDR2 SVGEGT. CDR3 size: 17 residues. The CDR3 here is CASIAGTSGFVAGELFF. The CDR3 DNA follows: TGTGCCAGCATCGCCGGGACTAGCGGGTTTGTGGCCGGGGAGCTGTTTTTT.

V and J are TRBV7-3 and TRBJ2-1; D unresolved. The CDR3 covers 15 residues. Germline lookup yields CDR1 SGHTA and CDR2 FQGTGA. V lost 5 bases and J lost 0, with 11 bases in between. The CDR3 loop is CASSLDQSSYNEQFF. The CDR3 nucleotides are TGTGCCAGCAGCCTGGACCAGAGCTCCTACAATGAGCAGTTCTTC.

V is TRBV11-2 and J is TRBJ1-3, with D tentatively TRBD1 (5 bases). The germline CDR1 and CDR2 sequences are SGHAT and FQNNGV. V lost 5 bases, J lost 0 bases, and 23 bases lay in between. CDR3 length: 19 residues. CDR3 region: CASSVRQRGEDPSGNTIYF. The CDR3 DNA reads as TGTGCCAGCAGCGTACGACAAAGGGGAGAGGACCCCTCTGGAAACACCATATATTTT.

Regarding this clonotype: Possible read error: a much larger clone is one base away. This sequence joins TRBV15 and TRBJ1-2, with D uncertain. Per germline, CDR1 LNHNV and CDR2 YYDKDF (reference sequence). CDR3 length: 14 residues. CDR3 loop: CATSLAFGSHGYIF. In DNA form, the CDR3 reads TGTGCCACCAGCCTAGCCTTCGGGAGCCATGGCTACATCTTC.

This clonotype was found many times. The genes are TRBV29-1 and TRBJ2-5, with TRBD1 as a possible D gene (5 bases). CDR3 length: 12 amino acids. Germline V CDR1 and CDR2: SQVTM, ANQGSEA. V lost 4 bases, J lost 4 bases, and 10 bases lay in between. This chain's CDR3 is CSVVGQGETQYF. The CDR3 nucleotides are TGCAGCGTTGTCGGGCAGGGAGAGACCCAGTACTTC.

Only a few counts were recorded for this clonotype. This sequence joins TRBV4-1 and TRBJ2-7; TRBD2 is a possible D gene (6 bases). Trimming removed 3 bases from V and 2 bases from J, with 14 bases in between. Germline V gives CDR1 MGHRA, CDR2 YSYEKL. The CDR3 sequence is 15 residues long. The CDR3 DNA follows: TGCGCCAGCAGCCACGGCCCGGGACTCACCTACGAGCAGTACTTC. This gives the protein CASSHGPGLTYEQYF.

This clonotype showed up many times. The J gene is TRBJ2-5, the V gene TRBV9; TRBD2 agrees at 9 bases. V shed 4 bases and J 4 bases; nucleotides not matched to a gene: 8. The CDR3 is made up of 15 amino acids. CDR1 and CDR2 (germline): SGDLS, YYNGEE. CDR3 loop: CASSLAGARGETQYF. CDR3 DNA sequence: TGTGCCAGCAGCTTAGCGGGGGCGAGGGGAGAGACCCAGTACTTC. Supplemented by reference TRBV9 and TRBJ2-5, the full variable domain reads DSGVTQTPKHLITATGQRVTLRCSPRSGDLSVYWYQQSLDQGLQFLIQYYNGEERAKGNILERFSAQQFPDLHSELNLSSLELGDSALYFCASSLAGARGETQYFGPGTRLLVL.

This clonotype appeared a few times. The gene calls are TRBV29-1 and TRBJ2-7; D might be TRBD2 (5 bases). The CDR3 consists of 12 residues. Per germline, CDR1 SQVTM and CDR2 ANQGSEA. The V end lost 6 bases, the J end lost 6 bases, and 15 bases lay between the germline ends. Here the CDR3 DNA reads TGCAGCGTCTCACAACTAGAGGCCGAGCAGTACTTC. It is translated as CSVSQLEAEQYF.